A single sample gave rise to the 18 T cell receptor beta chains below, sequenced in a study of OX40 agonist ivuxolimab in advanced cancers. The repertoire was sequenced with immunoSEQ multiplex PCR; TCRdb's copy has only in-frame clones and lacks some. The table records about 45,000 clones, more than 75% of them present only once. The sample consisted of CD4+ or CD8+ T cells sorted from blood, taken in a trial of the OX40 agonist ivuxolimab. Source of these receptors: an adult with an advanced solid tumor such as melanoma, head and neck, liver or kidney cancer.

This chain links TRBV7-8 with TRBJ2-3, with 8 positions matching TRBD2. This CDR3 is built from 15 residues. V dropped 4 bases and J dropped 1; count of bases not matched to a gene: 4. In germline, CDR1 is SGHVS, CDR2 FQNEAQ. The CDR3 sequence is CASSSRGLGTDTQYF. The DNA of the CDR3 is TGTGCCAGCAGCTCAAGGGGACTAGGCACAGATACGCAGTATTTT. Supplemented by reference TRBV7-8 and TRBJ2-3, the full variable domain reads GAGVSQSPRYKVAKRGQDVALRCDPISGHVSLFWYQQALGQGPEFLTYFQNEAQLDKSGLPSDRFFAERPEGSVSTLKIQRTQQEDSAVYLCASSSRGLGTDTQYFGPGTRLTVL.

Written as DNA, the CDR3 is TGTGCCAGTACCTATACTCCGAAGGGGGGTCAGCCCCAGCATTTT. This sequence encodes CASTYTPKGGQPQHF. The chain has TRBV19 and TRBJ1-5, with D possibly matching TRBD1 (6 bases). Germline lookup yields CDR1 LNHDA and CDR2 SQIVND (reference sequence). The CDR3 runs 15 residues. V was shortened by 7 bases and J by 6 bases, with 19 bases between the two germline ends.

V gene TRBV7-2 combines with J gene TRBJ2-5; D gene ambiguous. The last part of the DNA fits TRBJ2-7 better; the J call may be wrong. This CDR3 contains 12 residues. CDR1 is SGHTA, CDR2 FQGNSA, per germline. DNA for the CDR3: TGTGCCAGCAGCCCTAGGCGGTACGAGCAGTACTTC. As protein: CASSPRRYEQYF.

The chain employs TRBV6-5 and TRBJ2-7, with a tentative D call TRBD1 (6 bases). Trimming removed 5 bases from V and 2 bases from J, with 13 bases in between. Germline V CDR1 and CDR2: MNHEY, SVGAGI. The CDR3 runs 14 residues. CDR3 sequence (DNA): TGTGCCAGCAGTGTCGGACAGCCGACCTACGAGCAGTACTTC. Translation: CASSVGQPTYEQYF.

This clone has just a few counts. The rearrangement uses TRBV5-4 and TRBJ1-3; D is unresolved. V dropped 10 bases and J dropped 4 bases, with 12 bases sitting between them. Germline V lookup: CDR1 SGHNT, CDR2 YYREEE (reference sequence). This CDR3 contains 12 residues. The CDR3 sequence: CAGSGSGNTIYF. The DNA of the CDR3 is TGTGCCGGTTCGGGATCCGGAAACACCATATATTTT.

The chain employs TRBV18 and TRBJ2-5, with a possible D match to TRBD1 (6 bases). In germline, CDR1 is KGHSH, CDR2 LQKENI. CDR3 length: 11 residues. The ends were cut back, 4 bases at V and 10 bases at J, with 10 bases in the middle. In DNA form, the CDR3 reads TGTGCCAGCTCACTCGACAGGAACCAGTACTTC. It translates to CASSLDRNQYF.

The chain recombines TRBV19 with TRBJ2-1; 7 nucleotides agree with TRBD1. J gave up 4 bases and V 9 bases, and 12 bases lay outside the gene matches. Germline-derived CDR1 and CDR2 are LNHDA and SQIVND (reference sequence). This CDR3 spans 15 amino acids. For the CDR3, the DNA is TGTGCCAGCCGTCGAGGGGGCCTCGTTTACAATGAGCAGTTCTTC. Protein sequence: CASRRGGLVYNEQFF. The variable domain in full, completed from reference TRBV19 and TRBJ2-1, reads DGGITQSPKYLFRKEGQNVTLSCEQNLNHDAMYWYRQDPGQGLRLIYYSQIVNDFQKGDIAEGYSVSREKKESFPLTVTSAQKNPTAFYLCASRRGGLVYNEQFFGPGTRLTVL.

The V and J genes are TRBV19 and TRBJ1-5; D gene uncertain. The V and J ends lost 9 bases and 2 bases respectively, with 17 bases between them. The CDR3 extends over 15 amino acids. The germline gives CDR1 LNHDA, CDR2 SQIVND (reference sequence). The CDR3 sequence is CASQPSGKGNQPQHF. CDR3 nucleotides: TGTGCCAGCCAACCCTCTGGCAAGGGCAATCAGCCCCAGCATTTT.

The rearrangement joins TRBV19 to TRBJ1-2; tentative D call: TRBD1 (5 bases). Trimming removed 5 bases at V and 7 bases at J, with 14 bases between. From germline, CDR1 is LNHDA and CDR2 SQIVND (reference sequence). The CDR3 spans 13 residues. CDR3 sequence reads: CASSRDRHSGYTF. In nucleotides, the CDR3 is TGTGCCAGTAGTCGGGACCGGCATAGTGGCTACACCTTC.

The chain uses TRBV5-1 and TRBJ1-2, with D perhaps TRBD1 (6 bases). The length of the CDR3 is 13 residues. The V end lost 0 bases, the J end lost 8 bases, and 11 bases lay between the germline ends. Per the germline V gene, CDR1 is SGHRS and CDR2 is YFSETQ. The CDR3 sequence: CASSLGQGNGYTF. As DNA, the CDR3 is TGCGCCAGCAGCTTGGGTCAGGGGAACGGCTACACCTTC.

V gene TRBV11-3 combines with J gene TRBJ2-2; D remains ambiguous. The CDR3 has 16 residues. Germline lookup yields CDR1 SGHNT and CDR2 YENEEA. The V gene lost 1 base and the J gene lost 0 bases, with 9 bases spanning the gap. The CDR3 region has the DNA TGTGCCAGCAGCTTAGGTCAACCCGCGAACACCGGGGAGCTGTTTTTT. Its protein is CASSLGQPANTGELFF.

In this sample, this clone turned up a few times. The CDR3, as DNA: TGTGCCAGCATTCCGCCCAGGGGCTCCGCGAACACCGGGGAGCTGTTTTTT. Its protein is CASIPPRGSANTGELFF. This chain connects TRBV28 to TRBJ2-2; perhaps TRBD1 as D (6 bases). The V and J ends lost 7 bases and 0 bases respectively, with 18 bases between them. The CDR3 runs 17 residues. Germline-derived CDR1 and CDR2 are MDHEN and SYDVKM.

The rearrangement links TRBV19 to TRBJ2-3; TRBD2 agrees at 11 bases. The CDR3 totals 18 residues. The germline V gene has CDR1 LNHDA and CDR2 SQIVND (reference sequence). Germline trimming cut 6 bases from V and 0 bases from J; bases unmatched to any gene: 11. CDR3 nucleotide sequence: TGTGCCAGTAGCAAAACCGGGACTAGCGGAGGGAGCACAGATACGCAGTATTTT. Its protein is CASSKTGTSGGSTDTQYF.

The rearrangement joins TRBV18 to TRBJ1-5; 7 nucleotides agree with TRBD1. J lost 5 bases, V lost 2 bases, and 3 bases had no gene match. The CDR3 covers 14 residues. Germline V CDR1 and CDR2: KGHSH, LQKENI. CDR3 bases: TGTGCCAGCTCACCAGGACAGGTTGATCAGCCCCAGCATTTT. This gives the protein CASSPGQVDQPQHF.

The chain joins TRBV6-1 to TRBJ1-5, with unresolved D. CDR3 size: 14 residues. Germline V gene data show CDR1 as MNHNS and CDR2 as SASEGT. V gave up 3 bases and J gave up 2 bases, with 8 bases separating them. CDR3 sequence reads: CASSERIGNQPQHF. CDR3 nucleotides: TGTGCCAGCAGTGAGAGGATCGGCAATCAGCCCCAGCATTTT.

V and J are TRBV5-1 and TRBJ2-3, with D maybe TRBD2 (6 bases). Germline assignment: CDR1 SGHRS and CDR2 YFSETQ. V lost 3 bases, J lost 5 bases, and 13 bases lay in between. The CDR3 contains 14 residues. CDR3 amino acids: CASSSRLVQDTQYF. The CDR3, as DNA: TGCGCCAGCAGCTCCCGACTAGTACAAGATACGCAGTATTTT.

CDR3 nucleotide sequence: TGTGCCAGCAGCTTCAGGAGCGGGAGACAGAATGAGCAGTTCTTC. This encodes CASSFRSGRQNEQFF. This chain joins TRBV7-8 and TRBJ2-1; TRBD2 aligns across 8 bases. Germline CDR1 is SGHVS and CDR2 is FQNEAQ. Trimming at V came to 3 bases and at J to 7 bases, leaving 8 bases not matched to a gene. The CDR3 spans 15 residues.

The chain carries TRBV9 and TRBJ2-1; 8 bases line up with TRBD1. This CDR3 is 16 amino acids long. J lost 5 bases, V lost 0 bases, and 7 bases had no gene match. Germline V CDR1 and CDR2: SGDLS, YYNGEE. The CDR3 sequence: CASSVGAGGADNEQFF. The CDR3 region has the DNA TGTGCCAGCAGCGTAGGAGCAGGGGGCGCCGACAATGAGCAGTTCTTC.